A selection of T cell receptor beta chains follows, all from one sample in a study of CD8 T cells in Susac syndrome. TCRdb called the immunoSEQ multiplex PCR reads again in MiXCR, with one record for every CDR3 protein. The sample has some 140,000 distinct CDR3 sequences, around 91% seen once; the top ten hold around 0.22%. The specimen was CD8+ T cells from PBMCs. The receptors shown here come from a human donor with multiple sclerosis. The CDR3 runs from the conserved cysteine through the conserved F or W. The D gene is left open where the match is weak. Rows give clone size only sometimes, using once, few, many, or a class for an expanded clone.

clone size: NA; D gene: NA; J gene: TRBJ2-5; V gene: TRBV5-4; CDR3 DNA: TGTGCCAGCAGCTTGGGACTAGAGGAAGAGACCCAGTACTTC; CDR3 protein: CASSLGLEEETQYF
clone size: NA; D gene: NA; J gene: TRBJ1-2; V gene: TRBV4-2; CDR3 DNA: TGTGCCAGCAGCCAACCAGGGTTAGAAGATGGCTACACCTTC; CDR3 protein: CASSQPGLEDGYTF
clone size: NA; D gene: TRBD2; J gene: TRBJ2-7; V gene: TRBV25-1; CDR3 DNA: TGTGCCAGCAGGTCCCTCACTAGCGCGGGAGGGGGGTACGAGCAGTACTTC; CDR3 protein: CASRSLTSAGGGYEQYF
clone size: NA; D gene: NA; J gene: TRBJ2-1; V gene: TRBV20-1; CDR3 DNA: TGCAGTGCTCCGATGATAGCGTTCGATGAGCAGTTCTTC; CDR3 protein: CSAPMIAFDEQFF
clone size: NA; D gene: NA; J gene: TRBJ2-7; V gene: TRBV10-2; CDR3 DNA: TGCGCCAGCAGTGAATACGGGAGCCCCTATTACGAGCAGTACTTC; CDR3 protein: CASSEYGSPYYEQYF
clone size: NA; D gene: TRBD2; J gene: TRBJ2-1; V gene: TRBV6-5; CDR3 DNA: TGTGCCAGCAGGGGGACTAGCGGAGCTTACAATGAGCAGTTCTTC; CDR3 protein: CASRGTSGAYNEQFF
clone size: NA; D gene: NA; J gene: TRBJ1-1; V gene: TRBV4-2; CDR3 DNA: TGTGCCAGCAATAACGGTGGGGCTGAAGCTTTCTTT; CDR3 protein: CASNNGGAEAFF
clone size: NA; D gene: NA; J gene: TRBJ2-3; V gene: TRBV28; CDR3 DNA: TGTGCCAGCAGCGTATCGGAGGAGGCAGATACGCAGTATTTT; CDR3 protein: CASSVSEEADTQYF
clone size: NA; D gene: NA; J gene: TRBJ2-7; V gene: TRBV29-1; CDR3 DNA: TGCAGCGTTTCCAGGAAATACGAGCAGTACTTC; CDR3 protein: CSVSRKYEQYF
clone size: NA; D gene: NA; J gene: TRBJ2-6; V gene: TRBV16; CDR3 DNA: TGTGCCAGCAGCCAAGTATCGAGGGCTGGGGCCAACGTCCTGACTTTC; CDR3 protein: CASSQVSRAGANVLTF
clone size: NA; D gene: NA; J gene: TRBJ2-3; V gene: TRBV29-1; CDR3 DNA: TGCAGCGTTGGATCTTTGACAGTCACAGATACGCAGTATTTT; CDR3 protein: CSVGSLTVTDTQYF
clone size: NA; D gene: NA; J gene: TRBJ2-7; V gene: TRBV28; CDR3 DNA: TGTGCCAGCAGCCGAGCGAGAGGGATCGTATACGAGCAGTACTTC; CDR3 protein: CASSRARGIVYEQYF
clone size: NA; D gene: NA; J gene: TRBJ2-1; V gene: TRBV29-1; CDR3 DNA: TGCAGCGTTGAATTAGGGGCCTTACAGTTCTTC; CDR3 protein: CSVELGALQFF
clone size: once; D gene: TRBD2; J gene: TRBJ2-7; V gene: TRBV5-6; CDR3 DNA: TGTGCCAGCAGCCCAACTAGCGGCATAGCCTACGAGCAGTACTTC; CDR3 protein: CASSPTSGIAYEQYF
clone size: NA; D gene: NA; J gene: TRBJ2-7; V gene: TRBV7-9; CDR3 DNA: TGTGCCAGCAGCTTATTAGCGAGGAGGTACGAGCAGTACTTC; CDR3 protein: CASSLLARRYEQYF
clone size: NA; D gene: TRBD1; J gene: TRBJ1-2; V gene: TRBV19; CDR3 DNA: TGTGCCAGTAACACGGACAGGGATAACTATGGCTACACCTTC; CDR3 protein: CASNTDRDNYGYTF
clone size: NA; D gene: TRBD1; J gene: TRBJ2-7; V gene: TRBV28; CDR3 DNA: TGTGCCAGCAGTCGGACAGGGCAGGAATACGAGCAGTACTTC; CDR3 protein: CASSRTGQEYEQYF
clone size: NA; D gene: TRBD1; J gene: TRBJ2-3; V gene: TRBV7-8; CDR3 DNA: TGTGCCAGCAGATTTACAGGGGGGGATACGCAGTATTTT; CDR3 protein: CASRFTGGDTQYF
clone size: once; D gene: NA; J gene: TRBJ2-2; V gene: TRBV29-1; CDR3 DNA: TGCAGCGTCACAGGGAGGGGGGACACCGGGGAGCTGTTTTTT; CDR3 protein: CSVTGRGDTGELFF
clone size: NA; D gene: TRBD1; J gene: TRBJ2-4; V gene: TRBV7-6; CDR3 DNA: TGTGCCAGCAGCTTAGGAGGCCGACAGGGTGAAAACATTCAGTACTTC; CDR3 protein: CASSLGGRQGENIQYF
clone size: NA; D gene: NA; J gene: TRBJ2-7; V gene: TRBV19; CDR3 DNA: TGTGCCAGTAGTTTGGGGGTCGGAAGCATCGAGCAGTACTTC; CDR3 protein: CASSLGVGSIEQYF
clone size: NA; D gene: NA; J gene: TRBJ1-5; V gene: TRBV6-5; CDR3 DNA: TGTGCCAGCAGTCCCCATAGCAATCAGCCCCAGCATTTT; CDR3 protein: CASSPHSNQPQHF
clone size: once; D gene: TRBD2; J gene: TRBJ2-7; V gene: TRBV27; CDR3 DNA: TGTGCCAGCAGGGCGGGAGTTATCAACGAGCAGTACTTC; CDR3 protein: CASRAGVINEQYF
clone size: NA; D gene: TRBD1; J gene: TRBJ2-2; V gene: TRBV28; CDR3 DNA: TGTGCCAGCAGTTCCCCTGTGGGAGGGACAGGGCTGAACACCGGGGAGCTGTTTTTT; CDR3 protein: CASSSPVGGTGLNTGELFF
clone size: NA; D gene: TRBD2; J gene: TRBJ2-7; V gene: TRBV28; CDR3 DNA: TGTGCCAGCAGTTTGCTAGCGGGAGTCCACGAGCAGTACTTC; CDR3 protein: CASSLLAGVHEQYF
clone size: NA; D gene: NA; J gene: TRBJ1-2; V gene: TRBV6-2/TRBV6-3; CDR3 DNA: TGTGCCAGCCACGATCGCCGGGGGACGAGTTGGCTAATTGGCTACACCTTC; CDR3 protein: CASHDRRGTSWLIGYTF
clone size: NA; D gene: NA; J gene: TRBJ1-1; V gene: TRBV29-1; CDR3 DNA: TGCAGCGTTCTTGGACCTAACACTGAAGCTTTCTTT; CDR3 protein: CSVLGPNTEAFF
clone size: NA; D gene: TRBD1; J gene: TRBJ2-7; V gene: TRBV10-3; CDR3 DNA: TGTGCCATCAGTGGTTCCGGGACAGGGGCCTACGAGCAGTACTTC; CDR3 protein: CAISGSGTGAYEQYF
clone size: few; D gene: NA; J gene: TRBJ2-6; V gene: TRBV6-1; CDR3 DNA: TGTGCCAGCAGCAAGGGTAGGGCCTCTGGGGCCAACGTCCTGACTTTC; CDR3 protein: CASSKGRASGANVLTF
clone size: NA; D gene: TRBD2; J gene: TRBJ2-1; V gene: TRBV7-8; CDR3 DNA: TGTGCCAGCAGAGACTCCCTAGCGGGTCGCGATGAGCAGTTCTTC; CDR3 protein: CASRDSLAGRDEQFF
clone size: NA; D gene: TRBD2; J gene: TRBJ2-3; V gene: TRBV9; CDR3 DNA: TGTGCCAGCTCGGGGGGGGACGGAGCAGATACGCAGTATTTT; CDR3 protein: CASSGGDGADTQYF
clone size: NA; D gene: NA; J gene: TRBJ1-2; V gene: TRBV4-1; CDR3 DNA: TGCGCCAGCAGCCACCCCGGGACCTCATATGGCTACACCTTC; CDR3 protein: CASSHPGTSYGYTF